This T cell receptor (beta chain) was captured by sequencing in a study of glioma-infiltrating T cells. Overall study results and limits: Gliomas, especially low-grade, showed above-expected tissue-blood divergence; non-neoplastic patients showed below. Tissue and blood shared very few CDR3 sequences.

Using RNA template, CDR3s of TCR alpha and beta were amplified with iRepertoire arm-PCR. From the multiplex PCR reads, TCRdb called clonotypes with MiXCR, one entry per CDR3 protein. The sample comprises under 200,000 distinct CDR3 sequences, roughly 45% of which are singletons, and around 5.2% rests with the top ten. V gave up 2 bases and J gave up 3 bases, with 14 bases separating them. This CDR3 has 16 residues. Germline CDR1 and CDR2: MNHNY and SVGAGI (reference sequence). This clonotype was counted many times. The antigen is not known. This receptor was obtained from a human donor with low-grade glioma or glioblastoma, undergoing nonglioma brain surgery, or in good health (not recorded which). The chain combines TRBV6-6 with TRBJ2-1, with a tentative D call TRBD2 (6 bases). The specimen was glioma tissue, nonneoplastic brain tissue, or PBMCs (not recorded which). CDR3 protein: CASSYHGTRLYNEQFF. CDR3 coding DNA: TGTGCCAGCAGTTACCATGGGACTCGTCTCTACAATGAGCAGTTCTTC.